Listed here are 30 T cell receptor beta chains from one sample, sequenced in a study of spatial heterogeneity in lung cancer. In TCRdb, the 5' RACE reads were re-called with MiXCR into one record per CDR3 protein. The sample has around 48,000 distinct CDR3 sequences, roughly 5% seen once. The time point: sample taken at primary tumor resection. From tumor, nontumor lung or frozen PBMC, whole RNA was taken unsorted for sequencing. Source: PBMCs, taken at surgery. The source of these receptors is a male donor with early-stage non-small cell lung cancer.

The chain uses TRBV2 and TRBJ2-7; D might be TRBD2 (5 bases). The CDR3 is 12 residues long. Deletions cut 1 base from V and 6 bases from J, with 7 bases between. Per germline, CDR1 SNHLY and CDR2 FYNNEI. The CDR3 DNA sequence: TGTGCCAGCAGTGAAGTTGGAGGCGAGCAGTACTTC. It encodes CASSEVGGEQYF.

In its sample, this clonotype was seen many times. The chain links TRBV7-2 to TRBJ2-1; 8 bases align to TRBD2. The CDR3 has 15 residues. CDR1 is SGHTA, CDR2 FQGNSA, per germline. J gave up 9 bases and V 1 base, and 8 bases lay outside the gene matches. CDR3: CASSLVDSGTVEQFF. The CDR3 DNA reads TGTGCCAGCAGCTTAGTGGATAGCGGGACTGTTGAGCAGTTCTTC. The full variable domain, completed using reference TRBV7-2 and TRBJ2-1, is GAGVSQSPSNKVTEKGKDVELRCDPISGHTALYWYRQSLGQGLEFLIYFQGNSAPDKSGLPSDRFSAERTGGSVSTLTIQRTQQEDSAVYLCASSLVDSGTVEQFFGPGTRLTVL.

In this sample, this clonotype turned up many times. One junction end disagrees with the germline gene, perhaps due to a read error. The rearrangement joins TRBV11-1 to TRBJ2-3, with 8 bases fitting TRBD2. The CDR3 sequence is 14 residues long. Germline CDR1 is SGHAT and CDR2 is FQDESV (reference sequence). The CDR3 DNA follows: TGTGCCACCAGCGGGAGAGGGGGCACAGATACGCAGTATTTT. Translated: CATSGRGGTDTQYF.

In this sample, this clonotype turned up many times. The rearrangement links TRBV15 to TRBJ1-1; D gene uncertain. V lost 0 bases and J 0 bases, leaving 11 bases between the germline ends. Germline V CDR1 and CDR2: LNHNV, YYDKDF (reference sequence). This CDR3 comprises 16 residues. As DNA, the CDR3 is TGTGCCACCAGCAGAGACGACACCTTCATGAACACTGAAGCTTTCTTT. Its protein is CATSRDDTFMNTEAFF.

At least ten counts were recorded for this clonotype. J is TRBJ1-1 and V is TRBV7-9, with TRBD1 as a possible D gene (6 bases). CDR1 is SEHNR and CDR2 is FQNEAQ in the germline V gene (reference sequence). This CDR3 is built from 14 residues. Trimming took 1 base from V and 1 from J, leaving 7 bases between them. This CDR3 reads CASSLGGQNTEAFF. The DNA for the CDR3 is TGTGCCAGCAGCTTAGGGGGACAGAACACTGAAGCTTTCTTT.

This clonotype occurred many times. The rearrangement joins TRBV5-1 to TRBJ1-1, with D possibly being TRBD1 (6 bases). V lost 0 bases and J 7 bases, leaving 16 bases between the germline ends. From germline, CDR1 is SGHRS and CDR2 YFSETQ. The CDR3 spans 15 residues. Here the CDR3 reads CASSLAPGAAGEAFF. The CDR3 bases are TGCGCCAGCAGCTTGGCCCCGGGGGCGGCTGGTGAAGCTTTCTTT.

The gene calls are TRBV28 and TRBJ2-7, with D possibly TRBD1 on 6 matching bases. This CDR3 spans 15 amino acids. Germline loops: CDR1 MDHEN, CDR2 SYDVKM. V was pared by 5 bases and J by 3 bases, with 17 bases between. The CDR3, as DNA: TGTGCCAGCAGTACACAATCCACAGGGTTCTACGAGCAGTACTTC. This translates into CASSTQSTGFYEQYF.

This clonotype was detected ten times or more. V and J are TRBV12-5 and TRBJ2-1, with 9 bases that match TRBD2. Trimming took 3 bases from V and 9 from J; bases not matched to a gene: 9. The CDR3 has 15 residues. Germline CDR1 reads LGHNT; CDR2 reads FRNRAP. CDR3 in amino acids: CASGFSSGRMPEQFF. The CDR3 DNA is TGTGCTAGTGGTTTCAGTAGCGGGAGAATGCCTGAGCAGTTCTTC.

This clonotype was detected ten times or more. The chain joins TRBV20-1 to TRBJ2-7, with D perhaps TRBD1 or TRBD2 (6 bases each). In germline, CDR1 is DFQATT, CDR2 SNEGSKA (reference sequence). The V end was cut by 3 bases, the J end by 5 bases, with 17 bases between. This CDR3 comprises 14 residues. This CDR3 reads CSARGPGAPHEQYF. Written as DNA, the CDR3 is TGCAGTGCTAGGGGGCCGGGGGCCCCCCACGAGCAGTACTTC.

This clonotype was seen a few times. The gene calls are TRBV12-3 or TRBV12-4 and TRBJ1-5; 11 nucleotides align to TRBD1. The CDR3 runs to 16 residues. With 5 bases clipped from V and 3 bases from J, the junction kept 6 bases outside the gene matches. In DNA, the CDR3 is TGTGCCAGCAGTACGGGACAGGGGGGGCCCAATCAGCCCCAGCATTTT. Translated: CASSTGQGGPNQPQHF.

This clonotype was seen at least ten times. V is TRBV11-2 and J is TRBJ2-3; 11 nucleotides align to TRBD2. The CDR3 spans 18 residues. Germline V gene data show CDR1 as SGHAT and CDR2 as FQNNGV. V gave up 5 bases and J gave up 1 base; unmatched junction bases: 11. CDR3 nucleotides: TGTGCCAGCAGCGTGATAGCGGGAGGGCCCCCGGGCACAGATACGCAGTATTTT. Its protein is CASSVIAGGPPGTDTQYF.

This clonotype was observed many times. The rearrangement uses TRBV4-1 and TRBJ2-7; D is unresolved. Trimming took 0 bases from V and 6 from J, leaving 9 bases between them. Germline V gene lookup returns CDR1 MGHRA and CDR2 YSYEKL. The CDR3 runs 13 residues. This CDR3 is CASSQDGPREQYF. CDR3 in DNA: TGCGCCAGCAGCCAAGACGGGCCCCGCGAGCAGTACTTC.

This clonotype was seen at least ten times. This rearrangement joins TRBV13 to TRBJ2-7; TRBD2 agrees at 8 bases. Germline V gene sequence: CDR1 PRHDT, CDR2 FYEKMQ (reference sequence). The CDR3 contains 16 residues. V shed 5 bases and J 4 bases; nucleotides not matched to a gene: 13. The CDR3: CASSPRGGGSGYEQYF. The CDR3 region has the DNA TGTGCCAGCAGCCCCCGGGGGGGCGGGAGTGGGTACGAGCAGTACTTC.

This clonotype appeared a few times. The chain is built from TRBV7-9 and TRBJ2-2; possible D gene TRBD1, 5 bases. Looked up from germline, CDR1 is SEHNR and CDR2 is FQNEAQ (reference sequence). V was clipped by 1 base and J by 7 bases, with 7 bases between them. The CDR3 has 13 residues. The CDR3 sequence is CASSLGGFGELFF. CDR3 coding DNA: TGTGCCAGCAGCTTAGGGGGCTTCGGGGAGCTGTTTTTT.

This clonotype was found many times. The V and J genes are TRBV12-3 or TRBV12-4 and TRBJ2-5, with 9 bases lining up with TRBD2. There are 17 residues in the CDR3. Unmatched junction bases numbered 12, after V lost 5 bases and J lost 2 bases. The CDR3 nucleotides are TGTGCCAGCAGTAAGGCCCCCGCGGGAGGGCGACAAGAGACCCAGTACTTC. It translates to CASSKAPAGGRQETQYF.

The chain combines TRBV3-1 with TRBJ1-4, with D unresolved. There are 14 residues in the CDR3. Deletions cut 1 base from V and 5 bases from J, with 8 bases between. CDR1 is LGHDT and CDR2 is YNNKEL in the germline V gene (reference sequence). The CDR3, as DNA: TGTGCCAGCAGCCAAGGGGGTTTAAATGAAAAACTGTTTTTT. It specifies CASSQGGLNEKLFF. Full variable domain (outside the CDR3, taken from reference TRBV3-1 and TRBJ1-4): DTAVSQTPKYLVTQMGNDKSIKCEQNLGHDTMYWYKQDSKKFLKIMFSYNNKELIINETVPNRFSPKSPDKAHLNLHINSLELGDSAVYFCASSQGGLNEKLFFGSGTQLSVL.

This chain uses TRBV6-5 with TRBJ1-1; a weak D match, TRBD1 (5 bases). This CDR3 contains 17 residues. Per germline, CDR1 MNHEY and CDR2 SVGAGI. V was cut by 6 bases and J by 4 bases, with 24 bases left in between. CDR3 amino acids: CASRRTEPPGHGTEAFF. The CDR3 DNA reads TGTGCCAGCAGAAGGACGGAACCGCCAGGGCACGGCACTGAAGCTTTCTTT.

This clonotype has a count of ten or more. For the CDR3, the DNA is TGCGCCAGCAGCTTGGGGAGTTCGGGGCAAGAGACCCAGTACTTC. It codes for CASSLGSSGQETQYF. The rearrangement uses TRBV5-1 and TRBJ2-5; perhaps TRBD2 as D (5 bases). This CDR3 comprises 15 residues. Per germline, CDR1 SGHRS and CDR2 YFSETQ. V shed 0 bases and J shed 2 bases, with 11 bases lying between them.

This clonotype was seen many times. This chain links TRBV20-1 with TRBJ2-1; 7 bases line up with TRBD1. V was pared by 5 bases and J by 2 bases, with 9 bases of the junction left unmatched. Germline V gene lookup returns CDR1 DFQATT and CDR2 SNEGSKA (reference sequence). This CDR3 comprises 15 residues. The CDR3 spells CSARDSRTPYNEQFF. CDR3 bases: TGCAGTGCTCGGGACAGTCGAACCCCCTACAATGAGCAGTTCTTC.

This clonotype was recorded many times. The chain has TRBV5-1 and TRBJ1-2; D ambiguous. Looked up from germline, CDR1 is SGHRS and CDR2 is YFSETQ. V was pared by 4 bases and J by 1 base, with 11 bases between. The CDR3 length is 14 residues. The CDR3 region has the DNA TGCGCCAGCAGCCCCCTGGAGGGTAACTATGGCTACACCTTC. This sequence encodes CASSPLEGNYGYTF.

For this clonotype: A much larger clone is a single base away; this may be a read error. This sequence joins TRBV6-1 and TRBJ2-7; D call uncertain. V lost 5 bases, J lost 0 bases, and 11 bases lay in between. This CDR3 contains 14 residues. Germline V gives CDR1 MNHNS, CDR2 SASEGT. DNA for the CDR3: TGTGCCAGCAGTAAAGATCAAGACTCCTACGAGCAGTACTTC. It translates to CASSKDQDSYEQYF.

This clonotype was counted ten times or more. This chain connects TRBV10-3 to TRBJ1-2; 9 bases fit TRBD1. Trimming took 4 bases from V and 8 from J; bases not matched to a gene: 8. This CDR3 spans 14 amino acids. Germline values: CDR1 ENHRY, CDR2 SYGVKD. The CDR3 sequence is CAISGTGQGNGYTF. CDR3 sequence (DNA): TGTGCCATCAGTGGAACGGGACAGGGAAACGGCTACACCTTC.

In its sample, this clonotype was seen many times. V gene TRBV7-2 combines with J gene TRBJ1-5; 7 bases match TRBD1. The length of the CDR3 is 15 residues. Germline values: CDR1 SGHTA, CDR2 FQGNSA. Germline trimming cut 0 bases from V and 5 bases from J; bases unmatched to any gene: 4. CDR3 sequence: CASSLAGQADQPQHF. CDR3 DNA sequence: TGTGCCAGCAGCTTAGCCGGACAGGCTGATCAGCCCCAGCATTTT. Combining the CDR3 with reference TRBV7-2 and TRBJ1-5 gives the whole variable domain GAGVSQSPSNKVTEKGKDVELRCDPISGHTALYWYRQSLGQGLEFLIYFQGNSAPDKSGLPSDRFSAERTGGSVSTLTIQRTQQEDSAVYLCASSLAGQADQPQHFGDGTRLSIL.

The table lists this clonotype with many counts. The chain combines TRBV30 with TRBJ2-2, with unresolved D. In germline, CDR1 is GTSNPN, CDR2 SVGIG (reference sequence). V was clipped by 2 bases and J by 7 bases, with 5 bases between them. The CDR3 totals 11 residues. The CDR3 DNA follows: TGTGCCTGGAGTATAGGCGGGGAGCTGTTTTTT. It specifies CAWSIGGELFF.

This clonotype was seen repeatedly, ten times or more. The genes are TRBV9 and TRBJ2-1; TRBD2 matches at 8 bases. The V segment lost 1 base and the J segment 7 bases; nucleotides outside the gene matches: 4. Germline V gives CDR1 SGDLS, CDR2 YYNGEE. CDR3 size: 14 residues. As DNA, the CDR3 is TGTGCCAGCAGCGTAAAGCGGGAGACAAATGAGCAGTTCTTC. Encoded protein: CASSVKRETNEQFF.

This rearrangement joins TRBV6-2 or TRBV6-3 to TRBJ2-7; 9 nucleotides align to TRBD2. Germline V gene lookup returns CDR1 MNHEY and CDR2 SVGEGT. The V segment lost 4 bases and the J segment 2 bases; nucleotides outside the gene matches: 9. CDR3 length: 16 residues. CDR3: CASSSWTSASAYEQYF. The CDR3 nucleotides are TGTGCCAGCAGTTCATGGACTAGCGCGTCCGCCTACGAGCAGTACTTC.

The sample holds many counts of this clonotype. The chain has TRBV6-2 or TRBV6-3 and TRBJ2-4; TRBD2 matches at 7 bases. The V and J ends lost 4 bases and 6 bases, in that order; junction bases with no gene match: 9. Germline CDR1 and CDR2: MNHEY and SVGEGT. CDR3 size: 15 residues. In DNA form, the CDR3 reads TGTGCCAGCAGTTTCGCGGGAGTCGCAGTAAACATTCAGTACTTC. The encoded protein is CASSFAGVAVNIQYF.

This clonotype was detected ten times or more. The chain uses TRBV6-5 and TRBJ2-1; D gene ambiguous. CDR1 and CDR2 from the germline V gene are MNHEY and SVGAGI. The CDR3 is 12 residues long. V was cut by 4 bases and J by 2 bases, with 3 bases left in between. The CDR3 is CASSSTYNEQFF. In DNA form, the CDR3 reads TGTGCCAGCAGTTCCACCTACAATGAGCAGTTCTTC.

The sample holds many counts of this clonotype. CDR3 DNA: TGTGCCAGCAAAGAACTAGCCTCGACAGATACGCAGTATTTT. The encoded protein is CASKELASTDTQYF. The J gene is TRBJ2-3, the V gene TRBV7-3, with D perhaps TRBD2 (6 bases). The CDR3 length is 14 residues. Trimming shortened V by 7 bases and J by 3 bases, and 14 bases separated the two germline ends. Per the germline V gene, CDR1 is SGHTA and CDR2 is FQGTGA.

As for this clonotype: Since a much larger clone is just one base distant, this may be a read error. The chain is built from TRBV2 and TRBJ2-6; no definite D call. Germline loops: CDR1 SNHLY, CDR2 FYNNEI. This CDR3 region has 15 residues. The CDR3 sequence is CASSEYGSGTNVLTF. CDR3 DNA sequence: TGTGCCAGCAGTGAATACGGTTCTGGGACCAACGTCCTGACTTTC.